The 18 T cell receptor beta chains below all came from one sample that was sequenced in a study of glioma-infiltrating T cells after dendritic cell vaccination. Generated by immunoSEQ multiplex PCR, the TCRdb table keeps only in-frame clones and is missing some. The data show about 76,000 clones, with 87% seen just once and around 2.1% held by the top ten. The time point denotes: after dendritic cell vaccination, including at tumor progression/relapse. This material consisted of blood, taken after dendritic cell vaccination. These receptor sequences come from a human donor with glioblastoma.

This chain joins TRBV6-1 and TRBJ1-2; D gene uncertain. CDR3 size: 9 residues. V was pared by 9 bases and J by 6 bases, with 5 bases between. The V gene's germline CDR1 is MNHNS and CDR2 SASEGT. The CDR3 nucleotides read TGTGCCAGGGCTGATGGCTACACCTTC. This codes for CARADGYTF.

The chain links TRBV5-1 to TRBJ1-2; 9 bases are a match to TRBD1. Trimming cost V 4 bases and J 6 bases; bases outside gene matches: 10. CDR3 length: 15 amino acids. CDR1 is SGHRS, CDR2 YFSETQ, per germline. The CDR3 DNA is TGCGCCAGCAGCCTCCTCCCGGGACAGGGAGATGGCTACACCTTC. Protein: CASSLLPGQGDGYTF. Full variable domain (missing parts from reference TRBV5-1 and TRBJ1-2): KAGVTQTPRYLIKTRGQQVTLSCSPISGHRSVSWYQQTPGQGLQFLFEYFSETQRNKGNFPGRFSGRQFSNSRSEMNVSTLELGDSALYLCASSLLPGQGDGYTFGSGTRLTVV.

The chain couples TRBV5-1 to TRBJ1-2; perhaps TRBD1 as D (5 bases). This CDR3 region has 13 residues. CDR1 is SGHRS and CDR2 is YFSETQ in the germline V gene. Trimming removed 2 bases from V and 8 bases from J, with 13 bases in between. CDR3 sequence (DNA): TGCGCCAGCAGCTTCGGCAGGGCTGACGGCTACACCTTC. It encodes CASSFGRADGYTF.

V usage is TRBV6-5 and J usage is TRBJ2-1, with TRBD1 identical over 8 bases. Germline V gives CDR1 MNHEY, CDR2 SVGAGI. V lost 0 bases, J lost 3 bases, and 1 base stayed unmatched. The CDR3 is 15 residues long. As DNA, the CDR3 is TGTGCCAGCAGTTACTCAGGACAGGGCTACAATGAGCAGTTCTTC. Its translation: CASSYSGQGYNEQFF.

This clone was detected once. This sequence joins TRBV5-1 and TRBJ2-5; D is uncertain. Germline V gene sequence: CDR1 SGHRS, CDR2 YFSETQ. CDR3 length: 14 amino acids. V lost 0 bases and J lost 5, with 11 bases in between. The CDR3 region is CASSLGTPQETQYF. The CDR3 bases are TGCGCCAGCAGCTTGGGAACCCCCCAGGAGACCCAGTACTTC.

A few counts support this clone. The chain employs TRBV7-9 and TRBJ1-6; 7 bases are shared with TRBD1. V was clipped by 5 bases and J by 10 bases; unmatched bases: 5. Germline V gene sequence: CDR1 SEHNR, CDR2 FQNEAQ (reference sequence). The CDR3 is 13 residues long. CDR3 bases: TGTGCCAGCAGCATAACAGGGGACTCACCCCTCCACTTT. Protein sequence: CASSITGDSPLHF.

The rearrangement links TRBV29-1 to TRBJ2-3; 8 bases are a match to TRBD2. With V trimmed by 1 base and J by 3 bases, 12 bases remained unmatched. CDR1 and CDR2 (germline): SQVTM, ANQGSEA. This CDR3 is built from 17 residues. DNA of the CDR3: TGCAGCGTTGAAGCCACCGGGGAAGCGGGGGTAACAGATACGCAGTATTTT. It translates to CSVEATGEAGVTDTQYF.

The chain recombines TRBV9 with TRBJ1-2, with 8 bases matching TRBD1. The V segment lost 3 bases and the J segment 11 bases; nucleotides outside the gene matches: 12. This CDR3 region has 14 residues. Germline V lookup: CDR1 SGDLS, CDR2 YYNGEE. CDR3 coding DNA: TGTGCCAGCAGCGGCGGACAGGGTTTTAGTCCATACACCTTC. Translation gives CASSGGQGFSPYTF.

J is TRBJ1-1 and V is TRBV6-1; D might be TRBD1 (5 bases). Germline lookup yields CDR1 MNHNS and CDR2 SASEGT. The CDR3 totals 14 residues. V was cut by 5 bases and J by 2 bases, with 12 bases left in between. The CDR3 DNA reads as TGTGCCAGCAGTCGGGCAGGGACTAACACTGAAGCTTTCTTT. The encoded protein is CASSRAGTNTEAFF.

The rearrangement links TRBV19 to TRBJ2-7; maybe TRBD1 (6 bases). Germline V gives CDR1 LNHDA, CDR2 SQIVND (reference sequence). The CDR3 is 16 amino acids. V gave up 5 bases and J gave up 0 bases, with 17 bases separating them. The CDR3 nucleotides are TGTGCCAGTAGTTCGAACAGGGACCTTCGCTCCTACGAGCAGTACTTC. Translation: CASSSNRDLRSYEQYF.

The rearrangement joins TRBV5-1 to TRBJ2-3; 9 nucleotides align to TRBD1. The J segment lost 4 bases and the V segment lost 4 bases, leaving 7 bases of the junction unmatched. CDR1 and CDR2 from the germline V gene are SGHRS and YFSETQ. This CDR3 spans 15 amino acids. The CDR3 is CASSQGDRAADTQYF. The CDR3 nucleotides are TGCGCCAGCAGCCAGGGGGACAGGGCGGCAGATACGCAGTATTTT.

This sequence joins TRBV7-9 and TRBJ2-7; the match to TRBD1 covers 11 bases. V lost 4 bases and J lost 7; bases outside the gene matches: 6. Germline V lookup: CDR1 SEHNR, CDR2 FQNEAQ (reference sequence). The CDR3 runs to 14 residues. The CDR3 sequence: CASSSGQGAREQYF. The CDR3, as DNA: TGTGCCAGCAGCTCAGGACAGGGGGCGCGTGAGCAGTACTTC.

V usage is TRBV19 and J usage is TRBJ2-1, with 7 bases that match TRBD2. Per the germline V gene, CDR1 is LNHDA and CDR2 is SQIVND (reference sequence). The CDR3 length is 16 residues. The V and J ends lost 3 bases and 2 bases, in that order; junction bases with no gene match: 7. CDR3 residues: CASSIGTGGPYNEQFF. The CDR3 DNA sequence: TGTGCCAGTAGTATCGGGACGGGGGGACCCTACAATGAGCAGTTCTTC.

The chain joins TRBV6-1 to TRBJ2-2; 7 bases fit TRBD1. The junction had 5 bases not matched to a gene; V was cut back by 7 bases and J by 3 bases. Germline values: CDR1 MNHNS, CDR2 SASEGT. The CDR3 length is 14 residues. The CDR3 DNA sequence: TGTGCCAGCATAAAGGGGGCGGACACCGGGGAGCTGTTTTTT. Translated, it gives CASIKGADTGELFF.

V usage is TRBV11-2 and J usage is TRBJ1-6, with a possible D match to TRBD1 (6 bases). The CDR3 spans 17 residues. Per germline, CDR1 SGHAT and CDR2 FQNNGV. The V end lost 3 bases, the J end lost 3 bases, and 15 bases lay between the germline ends. The CDR3 reads CASSLFFGQNYNSPLHF. In nucleotides, the CDR3 is TGTGCCAGCAGCTTGTTCTTCGGACAGAACTATAATTCACCCCTCCACTTT.

The rearrangement uses TRBV13 and TRBJ2-3; 9 bases align to TRBD2. This CDR3 region has 16 residues. The V gene's germline CDR1 is PRHDT and CDR2 FYEKMQ (reference sequence). V lost 1 base to trimming and J lost 3 bases; unmatched junction nucleotides: 5. This CDR3 is CASSLDSGSGTDTQYF. Written as DNA, the CDR3 is TGTGCCAGCAGCTTAGATAGCGGGAGTGGTACAGATACGCAGTATTTT.

The sample holds a few counts of this clone. The V call is TRBV6-5, the J call TRBJ1-2; 8 bases match TRBD1. The germline CDR1 and CDR2 sequences are MNHEY and SVGAGI. The CDR3 has 14 residues. V was clipped by 0 bases and J by 8 bases; unmatched bases: 5. The CDR3 loop is CASSYSYRGEGYTF. CDR3 nucleotides: TGTGCCAGCAGTTACTCTTACAGGGGGGAAGGCTACACCTTC.

J is TRBJ2-1 and V is TRBV6-1, with 8 bases that match TRBD2. J was trimmed by 8 bases and V by 6 bases; bases with no gene match: 12. This CDR3 is built from 15 residues. CDR1 is MNHNS and CDR2 is SASEGT in the germline V gene. The CDR3 loop reads CASSEFAGGRDEQFF. The CDR3 nucleotides are TGTGCCAGCAGCGAATTTGCGGGAGGTAGGGATGAGCAGTTCTTC.